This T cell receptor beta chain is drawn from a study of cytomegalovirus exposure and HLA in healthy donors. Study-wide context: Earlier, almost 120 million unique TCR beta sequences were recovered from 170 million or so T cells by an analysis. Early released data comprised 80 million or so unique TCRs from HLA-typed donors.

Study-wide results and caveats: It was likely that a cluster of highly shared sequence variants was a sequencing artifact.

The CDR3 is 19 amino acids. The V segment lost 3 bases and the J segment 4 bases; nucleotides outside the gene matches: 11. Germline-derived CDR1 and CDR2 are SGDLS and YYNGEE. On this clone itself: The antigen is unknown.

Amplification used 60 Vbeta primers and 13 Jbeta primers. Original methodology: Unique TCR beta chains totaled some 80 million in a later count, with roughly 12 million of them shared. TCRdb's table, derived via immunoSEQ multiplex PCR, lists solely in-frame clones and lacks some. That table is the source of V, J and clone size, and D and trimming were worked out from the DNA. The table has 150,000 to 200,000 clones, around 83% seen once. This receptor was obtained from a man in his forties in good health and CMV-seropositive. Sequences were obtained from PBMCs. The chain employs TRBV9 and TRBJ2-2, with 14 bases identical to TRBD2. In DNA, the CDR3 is TGTGCCAGCAGCGAATCAGGACTAGCGGGAGGCTTGCCCACCGGGGAGCTGTTTTTT. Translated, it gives CASSESGLAGGLPTGELFF. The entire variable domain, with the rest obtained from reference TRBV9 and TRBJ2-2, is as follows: DSGVTQTPKHLITATGQRVTLRCSPRSGDLSVYWYQQSLDQGLQFLIQYYNGEERAKGNILERFSAQQFPDLHSELNLSSLELGDSALYFCASSESGLAGGLPTGELFFGEGSRLTVL.